This TCR beta chain is drawn from a study of response to subunit inactivated influenza vaccine. Study-wide results and limits: After each seasonal influenza vaccination, few new T cells are recruited, the authors suggested.

TCRdb re-called the RT-PCR reads through MiXCR, storing one row per CDR3 protein. The sample shows more than 250,000 distinct CDR3 sequences, roughly a fifth of them seen only once. This clonotype was recorded many times. As yet, its antigen is unknown. V was trimmed by 6 bases and J by 9 bases, leaving 12 bases between them. This CDR3 has 12 residues. This clonotype originated in a man aged 50-75 years who received an inactivated influenza vaccine. The sequenced sample was PBMCs from blood, obtained less than 22 months after vaccination. The V gene is TRBV12-3 or TRBV12-4, the J gene TRBJ1-3; D call uncertain. Here the CDR3 DNA reads TGTGCCAGCAGCAGCGTGGTCGGCACCATATATTTT. Its translation is CASSSVVGTIYF.